This T cell receptor (beta chain) was identified in a study of T cell responses to AZD1222 COVID-19 vaccine. Study overall: Second-dose recipients at about 4 or about 12 weeks were treated as one pooled group. The study's findings and limits: Nearly half of spike-specific TCRs reportedly go after variant regions that carry no mutations. Distributed over spike, vaccine-associated CD4 TCRs predominated at 160-218 and 743-854. The repertoires were collected only after the peak T cell response.

The assay was immunoSEQ multiplex PCR, and TCRdb's table has in-frame clones only and misses some. The sample consists of 93,000 or so clones, roughly 89% of them appearing once. Regarding this clone: Antigen: not known.

Trimming stripped 7 bases from V and 1 base from J, with 17 bases between. There are 15 residues in the CDR3. The germline V gene encodes CDR1 SGHAT and CDR2 FQNNGV. The material sequenced was peripheral blood, taken on day 0 of AZD1222 vaccination. The TCR was taken from an adult in good health. The chain recombines TRBV11-2 with TRBJ2-7; no clear D gene. CDR3 loop: CASTLNQLGSYEQYF. In DNA form, the CDR3 reads TGTGCCAGCACCCTAAACCAGTTAGGGTCCTACGAGCAGTACTTC.